Following are 21 T cell receptor beta chains from one sample sequenced in a study of OX40 agonist ivuxolimab in advanced cancers. The assay was immunoSEQ multiplex PCR, and TCRdb's table has in-frame clones only and misses some. The sample carries 40,000 to 50,000 clones, about 86% recorded once. Sequences were derived from CD4+ or CD8+ T cells sorted from blood, sampled in a trial of the OX40 agonist ivuxolimab. The receptors were sampled from an adult with an advanced solid tumor such as melanoma, head and neck, liver or kidney cancer.

In this sample, this clone turned up once. This chain links TRBV15 with TRBJ1-2, with 8 bases that match TRBD1. V gave up 3 bases and J gave up 7 bases; unmatched junction bases: 10. In germline, CDR1 is LNHNV, CDR2 YYDKDF (reference sequence). This CDR3 is built from 15 residues. The CDR3 reads CATSRGKPGQAGYTF. The CDR3 DNA is TGTGCCACCAGCAGGGGAAAACCGGGACAGGCTGGCTACACCTTC.

As for this clone: Sequence at one end of the junction differs from germline and may be a read error. The V and J genes are TRBV18 and TRBJ1-2; 8 positions agree with TRBD1. The germline V gene has CDR1 KGHSH and CDR2 LQKENI. This CDR3 has 11 residues. This CDR3 reads CASSQGRGQAF. CDR3 bases: TGTGCCAGCTCACAAGGGCGGGGACAGGCATTC.

V and J are TRBV19 and TRBJ1-2; TRBD1 aligns across 9 bases. Germline V lookup: CDR1 LNHDA, CDR2 SQIVND (reference sequence). The CDR3 extends over 15 amino acids. J gave up 4 bases and V 7 bases, and 10 bases lay outside the gene matches. The CDR3 here is CASNTGTGNGYGYTF. CDR3 nucleotide sequence: TGTGCCAGTAACACCGGGACAGGGAATGGCTATGGCTACACCTTC.

V usage is TRBV6-5 and J usage is TRBJ2-3; 7 bases agree with TRBD2. The germline gives CDR1 MNHEY, CDR2 SVGAGI. The CDR3 has 13 residues. The ends lost 7 bases at V and 2 bases at J; junction bases unmatched: 3. The CDR3 spells CASNRDYTDTQYF. CDR3 DNA sequence: TGTGCCAGCAACCGGGACTACACAGATACGCAGTATTTT.

This clone was seen a handful of times. This rearrangement joins TRBV4-1 to TRBJ1-6; perhaps TRBD1 as D (5 bases). Germline CDR1 MGHRA, CDR2 YSYEKL. The CDR3 is made up of 17 amino acids. Trimming cost V 1 base and J 9 bases, with 19 bases left between them. CDR3 in DNA: TGCGCCAGCAGCCAAGGGGTCGGGGGACTTTTAATTTCACCCCTCCACTTT. Its translation is CASSQGVGGLLISPLHF.

The chain joins TRBV29-1 to TRBJ2-5; 7 nucleotides agree with TRBD2. J was trimmed by 3 bases and V by 0 bases; bases with no gene match: 7. CDR1 and CDR2 (germline): SQVTM, ANQGSEA. The CDR3 has 15 residues. The CDR3 spells CSVEDVASGKETQYF. Written as DNA, the CDR3 is TGCAGCGTTGAAGATGTGGCTAGCGGAAAAGAGACCCAGTACTTC.

This sequence joins TRBV6-1 and TRBJ1-5; the D gene is possibly TRBD1 (6 bases). CDR3 size: 15 residues. Germline loops: CDR1 MNHNS, CDR2 SASEGT. The germline V and J ends were trimmed by 9 bases and 0 bases, with 15 bases remaining between them. CDR3 sequence reads: CASEGGPYSNQPQHF. CDR3 nucleotides: TGTGCCAGTGAAGGGGGGCCTTATAGCAATCAGCCCCAGCATTTT.

This rearrangement joins TRBV19 to TRBJ2-2; D unclear. The ends were cut back, 0 bases at V and 4 bases at J, with 3 bases in the middle. This CDR3 comprises 13 residues. Germline CDR1 and CDR2: LNHDA and SQIVND (reference sequence). This CDR3 reads CASSIEGTGELFF. The CDR3, as DNA: TGTGCCAGTAGTATAGAGGGCACCGGGGAGCTGTTTTTT.

The rearrangement links TRBV4-1 to TRBJ2-1; D is possibly TRBD1 (5 bases). The V gene's germline CDR1 is MGHRA and CDR2 YSYEKL. The V end lost 5 bases, the J end lost 4 bases, and 15 bases lay between the germline ends. The CDR3 spans 15 residues. The CDR3 region has the DNA TGCGCCAGCAGCTACGGCCTCGCAGGGTACAATGAGCAGTTCTTC. It is translated as CASSYGLAGYNEQFF.

The chain combines TRBV5-1 with TRBJ2-2, with no clear D. CDR1 is SGHRS and CDR2 is YFSETQ in the germline V gene. V lost 1 base and J lost 3, with 7 bases in between. The length of the CDR3 is 14 residues. CDR3: CASSLTQDTGELFF. The DNA of the CDR3 is TGCGCCAGCAGCTTGACCCAGGACACCGGGGAGCTGTTTTTT.

V usage is TRBV28 and J usage is TRBJ2-5, with D hard to call. CDR1 and CDR2 from the germline V gene are MDHEN and SYDVKM. The V end was cut by 6 bases, the J end by 6 bases, with 17 bases between. The CDR3 loop spans 14 amino acids. CDR3 sequence (DNA): TGTGCCAGCAGCCCCCGATCCCTGGAGAAGACCCAGTACTTC. Its translation: CASSPRSLEKTQYF.

The V and J genes are TRBV29-1 and TRBJ1-1, with D maybe TRBD1 (5 bases). This CDR3 is 12 amino acids long. Trimming stripped 6 bases from V and 0 bases from J, with 8 bases between. CDR1 and CDR2 from the germline V gene are SQVTM and ANQGSEA. CDR3 sequence reads: CSVADMNTEAFF. The DNA of the CDR3 is TGCAGCGTAGCGGACATGAACACTGAAGCTTTCTTT. Full variable domain (outside the CDR3, taken from reference TRBV29-1 and TRBJ1-1): SAVISQKPSRDICQRGTSLTIQCQVDSQVTMMFWYRQQPGQSLTLIATANQGSEATYESGFVIDKFPISRPNLTFSTLTVSNMSPEDSSIYLCSVADMNTEAFFGQGTRLTVV.

This clone was seen a handful of times. V and J are TRBV30 and TRBJ1-1; 8 bases match TRBD1. This CDR3 region has 15 residues. Trimming cost V 1 base and J 4 bases; bases outside gene matches: 8. The germline CDR1 and CDR2 sequences are GTSNPN and SVGIG (reference sequence). The CDR3 bases are TGTGCCTGGAGTGACACCCTTGGACAGGGCACTGAAGCTTTCTTT. Its protein is CAWSDTLGQGTEAFF.

The chain combines TRBV19 with TRBJ2-5; D gene uncertain. The J call is doubtful: the DNA matches TRBJ2-7 better. Germline assignment: CDR1 LNHDA and CDR2 SQIVND (reference sequence). The CDR3 sequence is 15 residues long. The CDR3 DNA sequence: TGTGCCAGTAGTATAGCCAGCCAACCCACCTACGAGCAGTACTTC. The encoded protein is CASSIASQPTYEQYF.

As DNA, the CDR3 is TGCGCCAGCAGCTCCACCGGGACTAGCACAGATACGCAGTATTTT. This gives the protein CASSSTGTSTDTQYF. The chain combines TRBV5-1 with TRBJ2-3; a weak D match, TRBD2 (6 bases). This CDR3 region has 15 residues. Between the trimmed V and J ends, which lost 3 bases and 0 bases, there was a span of 11 bases. CDR1 is SGHRS, CDR2 YFSETQ, per germline.

The chain links TRBV7-3 to TRBJ1-3; 7 nucleotides match TRBD1. Germline CDR1 is SGHTA and CDR2 is FQGTGA. The ends lost 5 bases at V and 3 bases at J; junction bases unmatched: 7. This CDR3 spans 15 amino acids. The chain's CDR3 is CASSLDRAGGNTIYF. CDR3 bases: TGTGCCAGCAGCCTCGACAGGGCAGGTGGAAACACCATATATTTT.

The chain joins TRBV28 to TRBJ2-7, with 7 bases lining up with TRBD1. In germline, CDR1 is MDHEN, CDR2 SYDVKM. This CDR3 region has 13 residues. Losses at the gene ends were 5 bases for V and 0 bases for J; bases not matched to a gene: 1. The CDR3 loop is CASSRDSSYEQYF. CDR3 nucleotide sequence: TGTGCCAGCAGTCGGGACAGCTCCTACGAGCAGTACTTC.

This chain uses TRBV29-1 with TRBJ2-1, with TRBD2 identical over 10 bases. In germline, CDR1 is SQVTM, CDR2 ANQGSEA. The ends lost 5 bases at V and 3 bases at J; junction bases unmatched: 1. The CDR3 is 13 residues long. CDR3 protein: CSVRTSGYNEQFF. DNA for the CDR3: TGCAGCGTTAGGACTAGCGGCTACAATGAGCAGTTCTTC.

This clone was observed a single time. J is TRBJ1-4 and V is TRBV7-9; no firm D call. CDR3 length equals 15 residues. Germline CDR1 is SEHNR and CDR2 is FQNEAQ (reference sequence). Trimming pared 5 bases from V and 8 bases from J, leaving 18 bases between. Here the CDR3 reads CASSRTTDGAEKLFF. The CDR3 DNA is TGTGCCAGCAGCCGTACGACGGACGGAGCGGAAAAACTGTTTTTT.

This clone was recorded once. V and J are TRBV18 and TRBJ2-7; TRBD1 matches 9 bases. Per germline, CDR1 KGHSH and CDR2 LQKENI. The J segment lost 5 bases and the V segment lost 0 bases, leaving 5 bases of the junction unmatched. The CDR3 spans 15 residues. This CDR3 reads CASSPPSGTGHEQYF. DNA for the CDR3: TGTGCCAGCTCACCACCGAGCGGGACAGGGCACGAGCAGTACTTC. The full variable domain, with the rest looked up from reference TRBV18 and TRBJ2-7, is NAGVMQNPRHLVRRRGQEARLRCSPMKGHSHVYWYRQLPEEGLKFMVYLQKENIIDESGMPKERFSAEFPKEGPSILRIQQVVRGDSAAYFCASSPPSGTGHEQYFGPGTRLTVT.

The chain joins TRBV6-1 to TRBJ2-7; 7 bases are shared with TRBD1. Germline V gene sequence: CDR1 MNHNS, CDR2 SASEGT. The length of the CDR3 is 14 residues. V dropped 4 bases and J dropped 1; count of bases not matched to a gene: 4. CDR3 nucleotides: TGTGCCAGCAGTGCCGGGACAGCTTCCTACGAGCAGTACTTC. Translated: CASSAGTASYEQYF.